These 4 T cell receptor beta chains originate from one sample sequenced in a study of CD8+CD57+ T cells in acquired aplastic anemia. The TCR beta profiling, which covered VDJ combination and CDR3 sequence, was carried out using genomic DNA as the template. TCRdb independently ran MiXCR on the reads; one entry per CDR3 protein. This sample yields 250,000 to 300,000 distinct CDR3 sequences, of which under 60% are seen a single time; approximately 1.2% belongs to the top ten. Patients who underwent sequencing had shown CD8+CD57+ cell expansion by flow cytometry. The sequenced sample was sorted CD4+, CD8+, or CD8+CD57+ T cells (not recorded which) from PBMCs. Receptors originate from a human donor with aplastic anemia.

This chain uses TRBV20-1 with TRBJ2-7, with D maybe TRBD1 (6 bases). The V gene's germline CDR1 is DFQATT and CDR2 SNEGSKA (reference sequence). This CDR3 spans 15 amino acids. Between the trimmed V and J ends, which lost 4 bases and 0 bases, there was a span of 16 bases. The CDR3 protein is CSAISTGFNSYEQYF. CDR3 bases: TGCAGTGCTATTTCCACAGGGTTTAACTCCTACGAGCAGTACTTC.

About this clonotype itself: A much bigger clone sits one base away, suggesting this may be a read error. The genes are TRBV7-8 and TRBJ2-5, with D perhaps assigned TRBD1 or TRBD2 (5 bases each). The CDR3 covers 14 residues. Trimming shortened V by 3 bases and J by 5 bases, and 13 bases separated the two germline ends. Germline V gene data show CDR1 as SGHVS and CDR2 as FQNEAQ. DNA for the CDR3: TGTGCCAGCAGCTTGTGGGGGATCGAGGAGACCCAGTACTTC. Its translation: CASSLWGIEETQYF.

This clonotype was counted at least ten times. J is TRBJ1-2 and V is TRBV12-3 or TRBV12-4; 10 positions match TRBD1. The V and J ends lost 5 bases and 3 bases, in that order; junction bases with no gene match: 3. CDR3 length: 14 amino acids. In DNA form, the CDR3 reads TGTGCCAGCAGTCGGACAGGGGGGGACTATGGCTACACCTTC. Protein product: CASSRTGGDYGYTF.

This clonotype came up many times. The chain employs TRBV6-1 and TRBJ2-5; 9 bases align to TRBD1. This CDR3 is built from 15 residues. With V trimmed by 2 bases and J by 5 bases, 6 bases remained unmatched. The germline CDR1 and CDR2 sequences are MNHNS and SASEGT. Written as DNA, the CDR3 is TGTGCCAGCAGTGAATTGGGGGACAGGGCTGAGACCCAGTACTTC. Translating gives CASSELGDRAETQYF.